This T cell receptor (beta chain) was identified during a study of vaccination and CD4 T cells after COVID-19. Study summary: Convalescent individuals numbered four females and six males, two being Hispanic. At a median around 65 days (range 14 to 241) after dose two, post-vaccine samples were obtained.

V dropped 5 bases and J dropped 8 bases, with 18 bases sitting between them. The CDR3 runs 14 residues. Germline V gene data show CDR1 as SGHTA and CDR2 as FQGNSA. The treatment denotes: 10-day PBMC culture with coronavirus spike peptide pools or control peptides (ViraFEST assay). Study findings and constraints: Spike mono-reactivity marked 304 of 307 vaccine-specific clones in convalescent patients.

Cultured CD4+ T cell DNA was sequenced using the Oncomine TCR Beta short-read assay. Each CDR3 protein gets one entry after TCRdb re-called the PCR reads with MiXCR. The repertoire holds about 14,000 distinct CDR3 sequences, with roughly 51% as singletons. In regard to this clonotype: Its target is not known.

The chain has TRBV7-2 and TRBJ1-2; D is possibly TRBD1 (5 bases). The sequenced sample was CD4+ T cells from blood, cultured in vitro, obtained before SARS-CoV-2 vaccination. The receptor was isolated from a human donor who had recovered from COVID-19. In DNA form, the CDR3 reads TGTGCCAGCAGCCGTCCCCCGGGGGGTGACGGCTACACCTTC. Its protein is CASSRPPGGDGYTF.